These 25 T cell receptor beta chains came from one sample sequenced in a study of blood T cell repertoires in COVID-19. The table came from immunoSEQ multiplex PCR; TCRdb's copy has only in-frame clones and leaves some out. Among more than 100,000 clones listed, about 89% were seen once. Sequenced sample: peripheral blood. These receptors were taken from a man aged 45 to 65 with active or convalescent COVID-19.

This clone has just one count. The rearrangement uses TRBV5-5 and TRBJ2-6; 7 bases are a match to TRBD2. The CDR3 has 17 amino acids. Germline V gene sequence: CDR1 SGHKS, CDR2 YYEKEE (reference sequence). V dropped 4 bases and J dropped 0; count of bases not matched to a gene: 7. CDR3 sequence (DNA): TGTGCCAGCAGCGGAGAGGGACTAACCTCTGGGGCCAACGTCCTGACTTTC. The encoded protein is CASSGEGLTSGANVLTF.

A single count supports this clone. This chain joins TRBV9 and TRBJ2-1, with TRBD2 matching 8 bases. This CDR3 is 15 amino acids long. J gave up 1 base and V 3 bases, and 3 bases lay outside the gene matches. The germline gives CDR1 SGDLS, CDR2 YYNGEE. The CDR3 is CASSERLASYNEQFF. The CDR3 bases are TGTGCCAGCAGCGAAAGACTAGCGTCCTACAATGAGCAGTTCTTC. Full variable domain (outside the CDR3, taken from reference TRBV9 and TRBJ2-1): DSGVTQTPKHLITATGQRVTLRCSPRSGDLSVYWYQQSLDQGLQFLIQYYNGEERAKGNILERFSAQQFPDLHSELNLSSLELGDSALYFCASSERLASYNEQFFGPGTRLTVL.

CDR3 DNA: TGTGCCAGCAGTAGCAGGGTTTCGGACACCGGGGAGCTGTTTTTT. It codes for CASSSRVSDTGELFF. The chain joins TRBV6-6 to TRBJ2-2; a possible D gene is TRBD1 (5 bases). CDR1 is MNHNY, CDR2 SVGAGI, per germline (reference sequence). V lost 5 bases, J lost 3 bases, and 13 bases lay in between. The CDR3 is 15 residues long.

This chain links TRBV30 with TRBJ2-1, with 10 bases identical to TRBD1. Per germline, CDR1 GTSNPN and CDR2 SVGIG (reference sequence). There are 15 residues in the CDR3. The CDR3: CALDRDRGSYNEQFF. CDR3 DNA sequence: TGTGCTCTGGATCGGGACAGGGGCTCCTACAATGAGCAGTTCTTC.

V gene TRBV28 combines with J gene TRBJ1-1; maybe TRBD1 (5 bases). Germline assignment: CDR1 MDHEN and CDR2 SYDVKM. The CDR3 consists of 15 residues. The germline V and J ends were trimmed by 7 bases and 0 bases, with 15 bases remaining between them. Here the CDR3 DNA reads TGTGCCAGCAAGAAGGGGCTGACCTTGAACACTGAAGCTTTCTTT. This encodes CASKKGLTLNTEAFF.

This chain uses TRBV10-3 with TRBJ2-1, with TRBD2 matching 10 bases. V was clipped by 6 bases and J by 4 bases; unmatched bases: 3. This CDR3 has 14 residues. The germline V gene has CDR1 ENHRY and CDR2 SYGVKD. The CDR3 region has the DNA TGTGCCATCAGCGGGACTAGCGAATACAATGAGCAGTTCTTC. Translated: CAISGTSEYNEQFF.

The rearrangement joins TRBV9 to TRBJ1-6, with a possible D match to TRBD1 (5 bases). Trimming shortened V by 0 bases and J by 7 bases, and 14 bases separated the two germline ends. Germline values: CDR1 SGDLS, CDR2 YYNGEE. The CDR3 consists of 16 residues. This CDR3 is CASSVGGREANSPLHF. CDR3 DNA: TGTGCCAGCAGCGTAGGGGGGAGGGAAGCAAATTCACCCCTCCACTTT.

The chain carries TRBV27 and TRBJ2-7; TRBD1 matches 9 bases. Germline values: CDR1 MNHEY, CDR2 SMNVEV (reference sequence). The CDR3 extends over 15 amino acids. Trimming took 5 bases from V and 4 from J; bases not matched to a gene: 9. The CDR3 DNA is TGTGCCAGCAGTAGAACCGGGACAGGGATGTACGAGCAGTACTTC. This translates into CASSRTGTGMYEQYF.

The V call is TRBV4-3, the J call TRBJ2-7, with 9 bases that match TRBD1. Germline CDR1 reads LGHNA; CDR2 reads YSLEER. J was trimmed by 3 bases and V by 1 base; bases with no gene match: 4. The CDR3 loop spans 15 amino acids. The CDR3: CASSQGTGGGYEQYF. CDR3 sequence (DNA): TGCGCCAGCAGCCAAGGTACAGGGGGCGGCTACGAGCAGTACTTC.

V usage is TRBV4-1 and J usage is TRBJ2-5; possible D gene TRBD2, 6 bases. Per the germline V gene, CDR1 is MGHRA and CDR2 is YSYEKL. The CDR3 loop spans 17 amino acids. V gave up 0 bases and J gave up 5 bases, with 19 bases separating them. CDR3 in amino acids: CASSQDGSDRLGETQYF. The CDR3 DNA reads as TGCGCCAGCAGCCAAGACGGGAGTGATCGTTTGGGGGAGACCCAGTACTTC.

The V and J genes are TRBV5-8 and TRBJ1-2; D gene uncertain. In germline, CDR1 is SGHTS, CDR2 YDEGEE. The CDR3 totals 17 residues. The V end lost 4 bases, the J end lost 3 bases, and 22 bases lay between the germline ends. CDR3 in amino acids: CASSAGGREGPYYGYTF. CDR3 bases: TGTGCCAGCAGCGCTGGCGGGCGAGAAGGCCCTTACTATGGCTACACCTTC.

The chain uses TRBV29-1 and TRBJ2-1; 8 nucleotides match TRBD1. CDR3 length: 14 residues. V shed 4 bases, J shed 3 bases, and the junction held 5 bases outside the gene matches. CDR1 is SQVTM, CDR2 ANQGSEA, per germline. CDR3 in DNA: TGCAGCGTTGTTCGTACAGGGGGCTACAATGAGCAGTTCTTC. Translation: CSVVRTGGYNEQFF.

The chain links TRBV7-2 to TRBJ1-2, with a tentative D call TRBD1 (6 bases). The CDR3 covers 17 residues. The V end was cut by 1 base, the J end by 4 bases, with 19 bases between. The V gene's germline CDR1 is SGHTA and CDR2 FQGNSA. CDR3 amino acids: CASSLVGQGTWVYGYTF. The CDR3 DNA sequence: TGTGCCAGCAGCTTAGTTGGGCAGGGGACATGGGTCTATGGCTACACCTTC.

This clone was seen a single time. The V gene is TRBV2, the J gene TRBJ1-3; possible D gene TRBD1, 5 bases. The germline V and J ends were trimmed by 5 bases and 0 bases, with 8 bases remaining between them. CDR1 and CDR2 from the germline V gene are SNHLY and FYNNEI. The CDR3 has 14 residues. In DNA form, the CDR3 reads TGTGCCAGCAGTCATAGGGGCTCTGGAAACACCATATATTTT. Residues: CASSHRGSGNTIYF.

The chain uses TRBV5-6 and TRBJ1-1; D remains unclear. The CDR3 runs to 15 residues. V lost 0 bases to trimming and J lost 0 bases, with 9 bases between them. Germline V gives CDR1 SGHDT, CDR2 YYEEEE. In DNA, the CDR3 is TGTGCCAGCAGCTTGGTGACGGGGATGAACACTGAAGCTTTCTTT. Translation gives CASSLVTGMNTEAFF.

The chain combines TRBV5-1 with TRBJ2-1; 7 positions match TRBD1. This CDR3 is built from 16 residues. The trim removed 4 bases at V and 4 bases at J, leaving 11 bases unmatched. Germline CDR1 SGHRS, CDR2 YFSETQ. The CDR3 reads CASSGWGQSPYNEQFF. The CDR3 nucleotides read TGCGCCAGCAGCGGCTGGGGACAGTCCCCTTACAATGAGCAGTTCTTC.

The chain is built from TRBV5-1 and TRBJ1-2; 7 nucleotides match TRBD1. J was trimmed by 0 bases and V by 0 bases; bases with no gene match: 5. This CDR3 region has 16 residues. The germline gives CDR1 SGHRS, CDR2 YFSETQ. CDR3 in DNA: TGCGCCAGCAGCTTGGACGACAGGGATCCTAACTATGGCTACACCTTC. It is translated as CASSLDDRDPNYGYTF.

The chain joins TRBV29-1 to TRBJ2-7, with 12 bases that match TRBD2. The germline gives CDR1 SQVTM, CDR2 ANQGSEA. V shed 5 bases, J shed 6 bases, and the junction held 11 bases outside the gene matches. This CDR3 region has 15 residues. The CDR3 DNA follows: TGCAGCGTTAAGACTAGCGGGAGTGTCCAAGTCGAGCAGTACTTC. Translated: CSVKTSGSVQVEQYF.

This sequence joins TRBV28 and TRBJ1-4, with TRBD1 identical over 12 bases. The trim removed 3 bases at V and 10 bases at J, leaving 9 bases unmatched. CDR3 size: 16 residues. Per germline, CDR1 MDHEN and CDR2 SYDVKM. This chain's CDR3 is CASSFAAGTGGRKLFF. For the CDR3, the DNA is TGTGCCAGCAGTTTCGCAGCCGGGACAGGGGGCCGAAAACTGTTTTTT.

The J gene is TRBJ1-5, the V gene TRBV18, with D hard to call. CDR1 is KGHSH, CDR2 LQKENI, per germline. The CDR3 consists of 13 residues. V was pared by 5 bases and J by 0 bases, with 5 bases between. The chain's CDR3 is CASSTDSNQPQHF. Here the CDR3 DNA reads TGTGCCAGCTCAACTGATAGCAATCAGCCCCAGCATTTT.

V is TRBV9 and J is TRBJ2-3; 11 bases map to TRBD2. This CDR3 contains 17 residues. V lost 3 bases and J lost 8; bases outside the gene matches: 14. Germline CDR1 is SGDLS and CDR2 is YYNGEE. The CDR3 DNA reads TGTGCCAGCAGCGGGAGTGAACTAGCGGGAGTAGGGGGTACGCAGTATTTT. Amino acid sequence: CASSGSELAGVGGTQYF.

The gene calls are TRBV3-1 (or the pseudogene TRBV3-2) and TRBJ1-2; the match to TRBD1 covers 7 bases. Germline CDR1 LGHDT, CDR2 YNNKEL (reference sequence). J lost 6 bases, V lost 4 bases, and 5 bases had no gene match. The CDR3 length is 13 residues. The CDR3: CASSRPQGNGYTF. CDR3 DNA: TGTGCCAGCAGCCGGCCACAGGGGAATGGCTACACCTTC.

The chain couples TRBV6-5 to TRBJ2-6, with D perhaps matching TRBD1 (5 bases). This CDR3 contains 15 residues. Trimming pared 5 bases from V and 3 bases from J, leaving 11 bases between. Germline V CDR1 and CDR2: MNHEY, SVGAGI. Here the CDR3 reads CASSQGPYGANVLTF. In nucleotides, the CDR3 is TGTGCCAGCAGTCAGGGTCCTTATGGGGCCAACGTCCTGACTTTC.

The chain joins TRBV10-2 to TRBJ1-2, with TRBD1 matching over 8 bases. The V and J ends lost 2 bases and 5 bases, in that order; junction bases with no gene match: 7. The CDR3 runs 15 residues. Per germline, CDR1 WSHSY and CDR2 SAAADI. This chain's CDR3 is CASSEGRGRGYGYTF. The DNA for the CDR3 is TGCGCCAGCAGTGAGGGCAGGGGGCGCGGGTATGGCTACACCTTC.

The DNA for the CDR3 is TGTGCCAGCAGCTTAGTACGGGGAGCGGCCTACGAGCAGTACTTC. It translates to CASSLVRGAAYEQYF. This rearrangement joins TRBV7-9 to TRBJ2-7, with D perhaps TRBD2 (5 bases). The germline V gene has CDR1 SEHNR and CDR2 FQNEAQ (reference sequence). Between the trimmed V and J ends, which lost 1 base and 2 bases, there was a span of 12 bases. The CDR3 runs 15 residues.